The sequence of this T cell receptor (beta chain) was determined in a study of blood T cell repertoires in COVID-19. As for the study in general: PBMCs, B-cell-depleted T cells, or T cells provided the cDNA or gDNA that made up the material.

Individuals drawn from approximately 26 US areas were roughly 18 to 95 years old. Participant-reported clinical history was the basis for cohort assignment. Original handling: From reference gene primer amplification, estimates of nucleated cell counts were derived. This table comes from immunoSEQ multiplex PCR, and its TCRdb copy is limited to in-frame clones, with some not included. Clone size and V and J calls were adopted from that table, with D and trimming inferred from the DNA. Of about 180,000 clones in the sample, about 90% were seen once. Germline CDR1 and CDR2: SEHNR and FQNEAQ (reference sequence). With V trimmed by 3 bases and J by 5 bases, 7 bases remained unmatched. The CDR3 sequence is 15 residues long.

The clonotype was recovered from a woman aged 50 to 65 who had recovered from COVID-19. This chain links TRBV7-9 with TRBJ2-5, with 9 positions matching TRBD1. Sequencing was performed on PBMCs or T cells enriched from blood (not recorded which). CDR3 nucleotides: TGTGCCAGCAGCTTCCATACAGGGGGCGGTGAGACCCAGTACTTC. Translating gives CASSFHTGGGETQYF.